These 9 T cell receptor beta chains came from one sample sequenced in a study of patients and donors after allogeneic stem cell transplantation. In TCRdb, the RT-PCR reads were re-called with MiXCR into one record per CDR3 protein. The table has 150,000 to 250,000 distinct CDR3 sequences, around two fifths seen once; the top ten hold about 30%. Sequencing was carried out using blood, either unsorted or a sorted T cell fraction (not recorded which). Receptor source: a human donor who was either an allogeneic HSCT recipient or a stem cell or donor lymphocyte infusion donor (not recorded which). It is not recorded whose cells these are; they may come from a transplant donor.

This clonotype has just a few counts. The chain is built from TRBV7-9 and TRBJ1-2, with 9 bases identical to TRBD1. Trimming took 5 bases from V and 4 from J; bases not matched to a gene: 5. Germline assignment: CDR1 SEHNR and CDR2 FQNEAQ (reference sequence). The length of the CDR3 is 14 residues. The CDR3: CASSDRDRAYGYTF. Here the CDR3 DNA reads TGTGCCAGCAGCGACCGGGACAGGGCCTATGGCTACACCTTC. The complete variable domain, with remaining parts taken from reference TRBV7-9 and TRBJ1-2, reads DTGVSQNPRHKITKRGQNVTFRCDPISEHNRLYWYRQTLGQGPEFLTYFQNEAQLEKSRLLSDRFSAERPKGSFSTLEIQRTEQGDSAMYLCASSDRDRAYGYTFGSGTRLTVV.

There are a few counts of this clonotype. This chain links TRBV7-2 with TRBJ2-1; D call uncertain. Deletions cut 5 bases from V and 5 bases from J, with 10 bases between. The germline CDR1 and CDR2 sequences are SGHTA and FQGNSA. This CDR3 has 13 amino acids. The CDR3 region is CASSPYANNEQFF. CDR3 nucleotides: TGTGCCAGCAGCCCTTATGCCAACAATGAGCAGTTCTTC. The full variable domain, completed using reference TRBV7-2 and TRBJ2-1, is GAGVSQSPSNKVTEKGKDVELRCDPISGHTALYWYRQSLGQGLEFLIYFQGNSAPDKSGLPSDRFSAERTGGSVSTLTIQRTQQEDSAVYLCASSPYANNEQFFGPGTRLTVL.

The chain has TRBV5-8 and TRBJ1-5, with 10 bases identical to TRBD1. This CDR3 has 16 residues. V dropped 0 bases and J dropped 3; count of bases not matched to a gene: 3. Germline CDR1 is SGHTS and CDR2 is YDEGEE. Here the CDR3 reads CASSLEGTGANQPQHF. CDR3 bases: TGTGCCAGCAGCTTGGAAGGGACAGGGGCCAATCAGCCCCAGCATTTT. Combining the CDR3 with reference TRBV5-8 and TRBJ1-5 gives the whole variable domain EAGVTQSPTHLIKTRGQQATLRCSPISGHTSVYWYQQALGLGLQFLLWYDEGEERNRGNFPPRFSGRQFPNYSSELNVNALELEDSALYLCASSLEGTGANQPQHFGDGTRLSIL.

The chain combines TRBV4-2 with TRBJ2-3; TRBD2 agrees at 9 bases. This CDR3 spans 15 amino acids. Germline CDR1 and CDR2: LGHNA and YNFKEQ. With V trimmed by 2 bases and J by 1 base, 1 base remained unmatched. The CDR3: CASSQRTSGTDTQYF. The DNA for the CDR3 is TGTGCCAGCAGCCAACGGACTAGCGGCACAGATACGCAGTATTTT.

The chain has TRBV5-1 and TRBJ2-3; D is uncertain. The germline CDR1 and CDR2 sequences are SGHRS and YFSETQ. The V end lost 0 bases, the J end lost 4 bases, and 12 bases lay between the germline ends. This CDR3 has 15 amino acids. This CDR3 reads CASSLAAPPSDTQYF. CDR3 in DNA: TGCGCCAGCAGCTTGGCGGCCCCACCGTCAGATACGCAGTATTTT.

V and J are TRBV30 and TRBJ1-6, with 7 bases aligning to TRBD1. Germline V gives CDR1 GTSNPN, CDR2 SVGIG (reference sequence). V lost 3 bases, J lost 10 bases, and 9 bases stayed unmatched. This CDR3 contains 14 residues. The CDR3 is CAWRVRGRSSPLHF. For the CDR3, the DNA is TGTGCCTGGAGGGTAAGGGGGCGAAGCTCACCCCTCCACTTT.

This clonotype was observed a handful of times. V usage is TRBV19 and J usage is TRBJ1-1; the D is unclear. CDR3 length: 13 residues. CDR1 is LNHDA, CDR2 SQIVND, per germline (reference sequence). Trimming removed 5 bases at V and 0 bases at J, with 7 bases between. In DNA form, the CDR3 reads TGTGCCAGTAGTGTGGAGGTGAACACTGAAGCTTTCTTT. This sequence encodes CASSVEVNTEAFF.

The chain links TRBV4-2 to TRBJ1-2; 9 nucleotides agree with TRBD1. Germline-derived CDR1 and CDR2 are LGHNA and YNFKEQ. J lost 4 bases, V lost 5 bases, and 5 bases had no gene match. The CDR3 consists of 14 residues. CDR3 protein: CASSDRGEIYGYTF. CDR3 DNA sequence: TGTGCCAGCAGCGACAGGGGGGAAATCTATGGCTACACCTTC.

This clonotype has a handful of counts. The V gene is TRBV2, the J gene TRBJ2-6, with a possible D match to TRBD1 (5 bases). The CDR3 is 17 residues long. Per germline, CDR1 SNHLY and CDR2 FYNNEI. Trimming removed 4 bases at V and 0 bases at J, with 13 bases between. The CDR3 loop is CASSGRTGLSGANVLTF. The CDR3, as DNA: TGTGCCAGCAGTGGCCGTACAGGCCTCTCTGGGGCCAACGTCCTGACTTTC.